The 16 T cell receptor beta chains listed next were all sequenced from one sample in a study of Ad26.COV2.S vaccination and SARS-CoV-2 variants. Treatment noted: roughly 19 received Ad26.COV2.S at low or high dose, single or two shots; 5 received placebo; per-sample allocation not given. Material that was analyzed had been drawn on day 63 after the first vaccine or placebo injection. The method was immunoSEQ multiplex PCR; TCRdb's version includes in-frame clones alone and lacks a portion of them. The table lists some 290,000 clones, 70% to 90% of them singletons. Source: peripheral blood, taken in a trial of Ad26.COV2.S vaccine versus placebo. The receptor set was obtained from a person aged 18-65 years who received the Ad26.COV2.S COVID-19 vaccine or a placebo.

The chain recombines TRBV7-9 with TRBJ2-3, with 8 bases aligning to TRBD2. CDR1 and CDR2 (germline): SEHNR, FQNEAQ (reference sequence). After removal of 2 bases from V and 8 bases from J, the junction contained 12 bases not matched to a gene. The CDR3 is 16 residues long. This CDR3 is CASSLTTTGGQSTQYF. The CDR3 DNA is TGTGCCAGCAGCTTAACTACGACGGGGGGGCAATCTACGCAGTATTTT.

CDR3 sequence reads: CASSDGGTGGGSDTQYF. The CDR3 region has the DNA TGTGCCAGCAGTGACGGCGGAACAGGGGGCGGTTCAGATACGCAGTATTTT. This chain links TRBV6-4 with TRBJ2-3, with 9 bases lining up with TRBD1. J gave up 4 bases and V 2 bases, and 10 bases lay outside the gene matches. Germline V gene sequence: CDR1 MRHNA, CDR2 SNTAGT. The CDR3 contains 17 residues.

V and J are TRBV7-2 and TRBJ2-2; 8 bases are a match to TRBD2. Losses at the gene ends were 2 bases for V and 5 bases for J; bases not matched to a gene: 7. The CDR3 extends over 16 amino acids. Per the germline V gene, CDR1 is SGHTA and CDR2 is FQGNSA. The CDR3 reads CASSLFGTRGTGELFF. CDR3 sequence (DNA): TGTGCCAGCAGCTTATTCGGGACTAGAGGTACCGGGGAGCTGTTTTTT.

The chain joins TRBV18 to TRBJ1-1; perhaps TRBD1 as D (6 bases). The CDR3 consists of 16 residues. The germline gives CDR1 KGHSH, CDR2 LQKENI. Trimming shortened V by 1 base and J by 5 bases, and 17 bases separated the two germline ends. CDR3 bases: TGTGCCAGCTCACCACTCTTGGCAGGGGTGGGTACTGAAGCTTTCTTT. Protein: CASSPLLAGVGTEAFF.

This clone was counted once. The chain employs TRBV4-3 and TRBJ2-5, with no clear D. This CDR3 has 13 residues. Between the trimmed V and J ends, which lost 4 bases and 2 bases, there was a span of 8 bases. Germline CDR1 is LGHNA and CDR2 is YSLEER. CDR3 coding DNA: TGCGCCAGCAGCCTCGCGGAACAAGAGACCCAGTACTTC. This gives the protein CASSLAEQETQYF.

V is TRBV2 and J is TRBJ1-1; weak D call: TRBD1 (5 bases). The CDR3 sequence is 13 residues long. Germline CDR1 SNHLY, CDR2 FYNNEI. V gave up 6 bases and J gave up 1 base, with 9 bases separating them. CDR3 coding DNA: TGTGCCAGCAGCGCAACAGGGAACACTGAAGCTTTCTTT. This translates into CASSATGNTEAFF.

The V gene is TRBV5-1, the J gene TRBJ2-3; D is perhaps TRBD1 or TRBD2 (6 bases each). From germline, CDR1 is SGHRS and CDR2 YFSETQ. This CDR3 comprises 16 residues. Trimming took off 7 bases at V and 0 bases at J, with 18 bases between the two ends. The CDR3 DNA is TGCGCCAGCCGCCCTCAGCCGGGGGCTAGCACAGATACGCAGTATTTT. This sequence encodes CASRPQPGASTDTQYF.

The chain recombines TRBV30 with TRBJ2-1, with a tentative D call TRBD1 (6 bases). There are 16 residues in the CDR3. Germline assignment: CDR1 GTSNPN and CDR2 SVGIG (reference sequence). V was clipped by 4 bases and J by 5 bases, with 21 bases between them. CDR3 in DNA: TGTGCCTGGACCTCCCACCTTGGACAGCCCCACAATGAGCAGTTCTTC. It codes for CAWTSHLGQPHNEQFF.

This clone has just a few counts. The rearrangement uses TRBV19 and TRBJ2-7; D is unresolved. Germline V lookup: CDR1 LNHDA, CDR2 SQIVND (reference sequence). V was shortened by 1 base and J by 3 bases, with 10 bases between the two germline ends. The CDR3 is 14 amino acids. The CDR3 here is CASSIGQDYYEQYF. The CDR3 DNA follows: TGTGCCAGTAGTATAGGCCAGGATTACTACGAGCAGTACTTC.

The J gene is TRBJ1-4, the V gene TRBV7-2; the D is unclear. Germline assignment: CDR1 SGHTA and CDR2 FQGNSA. The germline V and J ends were trimmed by 1 base and 0 bases, with 12 bases remaining between them. This CDR3 spans 17 amino acids. CDR3 coding DNA: TGTGCCAGCAGCTTAGTGGGCACCGAAGCAACTAATGAAAAACTGTTTTTT. As protein: CASSLVGTEATNEKLFF.

For the CDR3, the DNA is TGTGCCAGTGACGACAGAATTCGTGGTGGCTACACCTTC. It codes for CASDDRIRGGYTF. This rearrangement joins TRBV19 to TRBJ1-2, with D perhaps TRBD1 (5 bases). This CDR3 contains 13 residues. Germline V gene lookup returns CDR1 LNHDA and CDR2 SQIVND (reference sequence). The germline V and J ends were trimmed by 8 bases and 7 bases, with 17 bases remaining between them.

In its sample, this clone was seen once. The chain carries TRBV9 and TRBJ2-5, with D possibly TRBD1 on 6 matching bases. The CDR3 contains 14 residues. CDR1 and CDR2 from the germline V gene are SGDLS and YYNGEE. V was clipped by 0 bases and J by 5 bases, with 11 bases between them. The CDR3 DNA is TGTGCCAGCAGCGTAGAAGGGGGTCGGGAGACCCAGTACTTC. It specifies CASSVEGGRETQYF.

The V gene is TRBV9, the J gene TRBJ2-1; 16 bases line up with TRBD2. CDR1 and CDR2 (germline): SGDLS, YYNGEE. J was trimmed by 0 bases and V by 3 bases; bases with no gene match: 12. The CDR3 runs to 21 residues. The CDR3 coding sequence is TGTGCCAGCAGCGCCGCCGTGGGACTAGCGGGGGGGACGCGCTCCTACAATGAGCAGTTCTTC. The encoded protein is CASSAAVGLAGGTRSYNEQFF.

This chain joins TRBV18 and TRBJ2-1; 7 positions match TRBD1. Germline CDR1 and CDR2: KGHSH and LQKENI. This CDR3 is 15 amino acids long. With V trimmed by 1 base and J by 1 base, 1 base remained unmatched. This CDR3 reads CASSPLGQSYNEQFF. The CDR3 nucleotides read TGTGCCAGCTCACCACTGGGACAGTCCTACAATGAGCAGTTCTTC.

This sequence joins TRBV9 and TRBJ1-1; unclear D gene. V was trimmed by 4 bases and J by 8 bases, leaving 12 bases between them. This CDR3 region has 12 residues. Germline V gene sequence: CDR1 SGDLS, CDR2 YYNGEE. CDR3 loop: CASSPQLGEAFF. In DNA, the CDR3 is TGTGCCAGCAGCCCCCAATTGGGGGAAGCTTTCTTT.

The chain uses TRBV4-1 and TRBJ2-1; D not certain. Deletions cut 1 base from V and 4 bases from J, with 11 bases between. Germline V lookup: CDR1 MGHRA, CDR2 YSYEKL. This CDR3 comprises 15 residues. The CDR3 DNA is TGCGCCAGCAGCCAAGTTGTAGCCGGGTACAATGAGCAGTTCTTC. This gives the protein CASSQVVAGYNEQFF.